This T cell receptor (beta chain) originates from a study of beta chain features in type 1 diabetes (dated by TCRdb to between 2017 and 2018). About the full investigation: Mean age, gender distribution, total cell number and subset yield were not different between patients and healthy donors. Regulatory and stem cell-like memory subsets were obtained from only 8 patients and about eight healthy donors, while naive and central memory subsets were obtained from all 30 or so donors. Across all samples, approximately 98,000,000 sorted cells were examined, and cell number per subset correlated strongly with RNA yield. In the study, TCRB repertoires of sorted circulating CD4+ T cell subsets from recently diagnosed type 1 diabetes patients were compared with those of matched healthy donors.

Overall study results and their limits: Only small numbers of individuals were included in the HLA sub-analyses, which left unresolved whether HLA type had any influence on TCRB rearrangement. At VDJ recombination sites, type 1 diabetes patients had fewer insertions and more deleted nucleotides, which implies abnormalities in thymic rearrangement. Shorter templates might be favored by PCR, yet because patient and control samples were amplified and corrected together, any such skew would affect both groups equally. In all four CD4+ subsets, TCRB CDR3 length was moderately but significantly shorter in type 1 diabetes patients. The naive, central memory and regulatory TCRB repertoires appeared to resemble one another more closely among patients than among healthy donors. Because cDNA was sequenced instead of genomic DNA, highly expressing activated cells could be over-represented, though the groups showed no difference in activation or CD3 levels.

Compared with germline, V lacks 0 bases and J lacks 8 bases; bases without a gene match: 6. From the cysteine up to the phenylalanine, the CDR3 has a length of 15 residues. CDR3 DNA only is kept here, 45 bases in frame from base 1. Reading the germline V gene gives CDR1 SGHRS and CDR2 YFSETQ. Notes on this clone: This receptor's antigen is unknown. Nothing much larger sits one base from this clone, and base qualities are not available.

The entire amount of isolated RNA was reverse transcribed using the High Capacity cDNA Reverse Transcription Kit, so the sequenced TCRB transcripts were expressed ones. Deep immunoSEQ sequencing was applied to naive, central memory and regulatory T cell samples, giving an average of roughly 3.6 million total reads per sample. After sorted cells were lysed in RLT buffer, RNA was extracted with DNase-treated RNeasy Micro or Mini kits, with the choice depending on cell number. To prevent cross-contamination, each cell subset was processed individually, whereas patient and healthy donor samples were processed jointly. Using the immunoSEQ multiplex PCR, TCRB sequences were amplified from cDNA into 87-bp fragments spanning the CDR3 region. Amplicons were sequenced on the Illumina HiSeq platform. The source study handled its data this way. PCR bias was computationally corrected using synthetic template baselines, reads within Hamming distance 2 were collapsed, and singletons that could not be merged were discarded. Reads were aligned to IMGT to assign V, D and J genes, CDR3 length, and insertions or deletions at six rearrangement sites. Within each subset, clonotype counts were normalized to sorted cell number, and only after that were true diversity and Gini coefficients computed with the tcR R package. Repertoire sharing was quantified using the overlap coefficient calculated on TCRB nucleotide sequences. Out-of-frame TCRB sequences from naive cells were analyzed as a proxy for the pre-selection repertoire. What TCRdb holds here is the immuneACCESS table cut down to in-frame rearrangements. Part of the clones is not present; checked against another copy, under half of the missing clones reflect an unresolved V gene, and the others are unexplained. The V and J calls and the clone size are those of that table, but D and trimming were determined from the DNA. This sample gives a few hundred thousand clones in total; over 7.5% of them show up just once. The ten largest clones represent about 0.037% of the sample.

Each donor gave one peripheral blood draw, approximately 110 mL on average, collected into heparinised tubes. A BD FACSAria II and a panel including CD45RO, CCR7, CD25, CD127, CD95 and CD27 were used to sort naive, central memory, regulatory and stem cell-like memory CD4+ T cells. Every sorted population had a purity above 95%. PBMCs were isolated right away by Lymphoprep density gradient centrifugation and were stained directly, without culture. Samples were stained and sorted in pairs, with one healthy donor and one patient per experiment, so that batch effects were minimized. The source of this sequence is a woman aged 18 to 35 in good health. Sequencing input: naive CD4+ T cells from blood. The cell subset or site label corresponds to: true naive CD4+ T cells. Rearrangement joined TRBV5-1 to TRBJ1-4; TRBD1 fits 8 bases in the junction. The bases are TGCGCCAGCAGCTTGGAGACAGGGGCTTTAGAAAAACTGTTTTTT. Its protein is CASSLETGALEKLFF.